A selection of T cell receptor beta chains follows, all from one sample in a study of regulatory T cells in long-lasting Graves disease. TCRdb re-analysed the multiplex PCR reads in MiXCR, keeping a single row per CDR3 protein. The sample yields roughly 400,000 distinct CDR3 sequences, over 15% seen once. These records were also assigned to another study, of T cells in Graves' hyperthyroidism and ophthalmopathy.

The source material was peripheral blood mononuclear cells (PBMCs), sampled at new diagnosis, from a patient treated with antithyroid drugs. Receptors originate from a woman between 18 and 30 years old with Graves disease. CDR3s include the opening cysteine and the closing phenylalanine or tryptophan. Fields, in order: J gene, clone size, D gene, V gene, CDR3 protein, CDR3 DNA. D genes are given only for firm matches. The size field is filled for only some rows; it gives once, few, many or a size class.

J: TRBJ2-5
size: few
D: TRBD2
V: TRBV15
CDR3: CATSRDRGGFGETQYF
DNA: TGTGCCACCAGCAGAGATCGGGGGGGGTTTGGGGAGACCCAGTACTTC

J: TRBJ1-1
size: many
D: TRBD1
V: TRBV7-8
CDR3: CASSLGTGLRGRGTEAFF
DNA: TGTGCCAGCAGCTTAGGGACGGGGCTAAGGGGGCGCGGGACTGAAGCTTTCTTT

J: TRBJ2-1
size: .
D: TRBD1
V: TRBV15
CDR3: CATSRDRPPAAQGAVGPEQFF
DNA: TGTGCCACCAGCAGAGATCGACCTCCCGCCGCACAGGGGGCGGTAGGTCCTGAGCAGTTCTTC

J: TRBJ1-5
size: .
D: .
V: TRBV20-1
CDR3: CSARTGGQPQHF
DNA: TGCAGTGCTCGCACGGGAGGACAGCCCCAGCATTTT

J: TRBJ2-3
size: .
D: .
V: TRBV20-1
CDR3: CSALTPGLSTDTQYF
DNA: TGCAGTGCTCTGACTCCGGGACTTAGCACAGATACGCAGTATTTT

J: TRBJ2-7
size: .
D: .
V: TRBV7-3
CDR3: CASSLSQGSEQYF
DNA: TGTGCCAGCAGCTTATCCCAGGGCTCCGAGCAGTACTTC

J: TRBJ2-1
size: many
D: TRBD2
V: TRBV5-1
CDR3: CASSAGLAVFNEQFF
DNA: TGCGCCAGCAGCGCGGGACTAGCGGTTTTCAATGAGCAGTTCTTC

J: TRBJ1-6
size: once
D: .
V: TRBV3-1
CDR3: CASSQVASPLHF
DNA: TGTGCCAGCAGCCAAGTGGCATCACCCCTCCACTTT

J: TRBJ1-1
size: .
D: TRBD1
V: TRBV14
CDR3: CASSQLRTGYMNTEAFF
DNA: TGTGCCAGCAGCCAACTACGGACAGGATACATGAACACTGAAGCTTTCTTT

J: TRBJ2-7
size: few
D: .
V: TRBV30
CDR3: CAGARGGVSYEQYF
DNA: TGTGCCGGAGCCCGGGGCGGGGTGTCCTACGAGCAGTACTTC

J: TRBJ1-1
size: .
D: .
V: TRBV28
CDR3: CASSSWNTEAFF
DNA: TGTGCCAGCAGTTCCTGGAACACTGAAGCTTTCTTT

J: TRBJ2-2
size: few
D: .
V: TRBV14
CDR3: CASSQVWGRTGELFF
DNA: TGTGCCAGCAGCCAAGTCTGGGGGCGCACCGGGGAGCTGTTTTTT

J: TRBJ1-5
size: few
D: .
V: TRBV20-1
CDR3: CSAIDRNYNQPQHF
DNA: TGCAGTGCAATCGACAGAAACTACAATCAGCCCCAGCATTTT

J: TRBJ1-5
size: many
D: .
V: TRBV3-1
CDR3: CASSPGTNSNQPQHF
DNA: TGTGCCAGCAGTCCCGGGACAAATAGCAATCAGCCCCAGCATTTT

J: TRBJ2-3
size: few
D: .
V: TRBV6-2/TRBV6-3
CDR3: CASSGNVRADTQYF
DNA: TGTGCCAGCAGCGGGAACGTCCGCGCAGATACGCAGTATTTT

J: TRBJ1-5
size: many
D: TRBD1
V: TRBV20-1
CDR3: CSARGGTGALMASNQPQHF
DNA: TGCAGTGCTAGAGGGGGGACAGGAGCATTAATGGCTTCCAATCAGCCCCAGCATTTT

J: TRBJ2-5
size: .
D: TRBD1
V: TRBV3-1
CDR3: CASGPGQIQETQYF
DNA: TGTGCCAGCGGCCCGGGACAGATACAAGAGACCCAGTACTTC

J: TRBJ2-7
size: .
D: TRBD2
V: TRBV19
CDR3: CASSRGLVGSSYEQYF
DNA: TGTGCCAGTAGTCGGGGACTAGTCGGGAGCTCCTACGAGCAGTACTTC

J: TRBJ2-3
size: .
D: TRBD2
V: TRBV7-3
CDR3: CASSFSGRADTDTQYF
DNA: TGTGCCAGCAGCTTTAGCGGGAGAGCCGACACAGATACGCAGTATTTT

J: TRBJ1-2
size: .
D: .
V: TRBV29-1
CDR3: CSVLGDGDNYGYTF
DNA: TGCAGCGTTCTGGGGGACGGAGATAACTATGGCTACACCTTC

J: TRBJ2-3
size: many
D: .
V: TRBV27
CDR3: CASKLFSTDTQYF
DNA: TGTGCCAGCAAGCTTTTTAGCACAGATACGCAGTATTTT

J: TRBJ2-3
size: many
D: TRBD2
V: TRBV7-2
CDR3: CASSLALAGGGTDTQYF
DNA: TGTGCCAGCAGCTTAGCGCTAGCGGGAGGAGGCACAGATACGCAGTATTTT

J: TRBJ2-3
size: .
D: .
V: TRBV27
CDR3: CASSLEGLSVTDTQYF
DNA: TGTGCCAGCAGTTTGGAAGGTCTATCCGTCACAGATACGCAGTATTTT

J: TRBJ2-7
size: many
D: TRBD2
V: TRBV20-1
CDR3: CSARTSGRAYEQYF
DNA: TGCAGTGCTAGGACTAGCGGGAGGGCCTACGAGCAGTACTTC

J: TRBJ2-1
size: few
D: TRBD2
V: TRBV19
CDR3: CASSILAGALDEQFF
DNA: TGTGCCAGTAGTATTCTAGCGGGAGCTCTGGATGAGCAGTTCTTC

J: TRBJ2-5
size: many
D: .
V: TRBV28
CDR3: CASRNQETQYF
DNA: TGTGCCAGCAGGAACCAAGAGACCCAGTACTTC

J: TRBJ2-2
size: many
D: TRBD1
V: TRBV28
CDR3: CASSFTGGGGELFF
DNA: TGTGCCAGCAGTTTTACAGGGGGAGGCGGGGAGCTGTTTTTT

J: TRBJ1-2
size: many
D: TRBD1
V: TRBV3-1
CDR3: CASSPYKGGGPAYTF
DNA: TGTGCCAGCAGCCCGTATAAAGGGGGCGGACCTGCCTACACCTTC

J: TRBJ2-7
size: many
D: TRBD1
V: TRBV20-1
CDR3: CSASRTGGGEQYF
DNA: TGCAGTGCTTCCCGGACAGGGGGGGGCGAGCAGTACTTC

J: TRBJ2-3
size: many
D: TRBD1
V: TRBV20-1
CDR3: CSARTGADTQYF
DNA: TGCAGTGCTCGGACAGGTGCCGATACGCAGTATTTT

J: TRBJ1-2
size: many
D: TRBD1
V: TRBV20-1
CDR3: CSASRQGPYGYTF
DNA: TGCAGTGCTAGCCGACAGGGACCATATGGCTACACCTTC

J: TRBJ2-7
size: many
D: TRBD1
V: TRBV2
CDR3: CASSTHGGQYEQYF
DNA: TGTGCCAGCAGTACCCATGGGGGACAGTACGAGCAGTACTTC

J: TRBJ2-5
size: .
D: .
V: TRBV28
CDR3: CASRNPGGGGETQYF
DNA: TGTGCCAGCAGAAATCCCGGGGGCGGCGGGGAGACCCAGTACTTC

J: TRBJ2-7
size: .
D: TRBD2
V: TRBV3-1
CDR3: CASSQGSRTSGRYEQYF
DNA: TGTGCCAGCAGCCAAGGCTCGAGGACTAGCGGGAGATACGAGCAGTACTTC

J: TRBJ2-2
size: few
D: .
V: TRBV12-3/TRBV12-4
CDR3: CASSLTAGPGELFF
DNA: TGTGCCAGCAGTCTTACTGCGGGTCCCGGGGAGCTGTTTTTT

J: TRBJ2-3
size: many
D: .
V: TRBV28
CDR3: CASSIDSGTDTQYF
DNA: TGTGCCAGCTCCATAGACTCTGGCACAGATACGCAGTATTTT

J: TRBJ1-1
size: few
D: .
V: TRBV4-2
CDR3: CASSQDRERPSAEAFF
DNA: TGTGCCAGCAGCCAAGACAGGGAAAGGCCTTCTGCTGAAGCTTTCTTT

J: TRBJ1-6
size: .
D: .
V: TRBV28
CDR3: CASSSWTGIGSPLHF
DNA: TGTGCCAGCAGTTCTTGGACGGGGATCGGGTCACCCCTCCACTTT

J: TRBJ2-7
size: few
D: TRBD2
V: TRBV14
CDR3: CASSQLAGVYEQYF
DNA: TGTGCCAGCAGCCAGCTAGCGGGTGTCTACGAGCAGTACTTC

J: TRBJ1-1
size: many
D: .
V: TRBV20-1
CDR3: CSARTGGNTEAFF
DNA: TGCAGTGCCCGGACCGGCGGGAACACTGAAGCTTTCTTT